Listed below are T cell receptor beta chains from one sample, sequenced in a study of identical twins. TCRdb re-called the 5' RACE reads with MiXCR, one entry per CDR3 protein. The profile shows some 1,700,000 distinct CDR3 sequences, less than 40% of them singletons. Material: cord blood. Every receptor here comes from a newborn girl in good health. CDR3s include the opening cysteine and the closing phenylalanine or tryptophan. A D gene is named only where the DNA matches it firmly.

d_call: TRBD2
v_call: TRBV29-1
j_call: TRBJ2-1
cdr3_length: 14
cdr3_aa: CSVQVSGNYNEQFF

d_call: -
v_call: TRBV5-1
j_call: TRBJ2-3
cdr3_length: 15
cdr3_aa: CASSLGPRGADMQYF

d_call: -
v_call: TRBV12-3/TRBV12-4
j_call: TRBJ1-2
cdr3_length: 14
cdr3_aa: CASSFRVSDYGYTF

d_call: -
v_call: TRBV9
j_call: TRBJ1-2
cdr3_length: 12
cdr3_aa: CASSETPGAYTF

d_call: -
v_call: TRBV20-1
j_call: TRBJ1-5
cdr3_length: 15
cdr3_aa: CSARGAGYSNQPQHF

d_call: -
v_call: TRBV20-1
j_call: TRBJ1-2
cdr3_length: 13
cdr3_aa: CSILSTGRYGNTF

d_call: -
v_call: TRBV10-3
j_call: TRBJ2-3
cdr3_length: 14
cdr3_aa: CAISESRRVDTQYF

d_call: TRBD2
v_call: TRBV10-3
j_call: TRBJ2-7
cdr3_length: 15
cdr3_aa: CAISESAGGPYEQYF

d_call: -
v_call: TRBV7-8
j_call: TRBJ2-7
cdr3_length: 15
cdr3_aa: CASSPNRDPSYEQYF

d_call: -
v_call: TRBV27
j_call: TRBJ2-2
cdr3_length: 14
cdr3_aa: CASSYAGPTGELFF

d_call: TRBD1
v_call: TRBV20-1
j_call: TRBJ2-6
cdr3_length: 16
cdr3_aa: CSARQGERSGANVLTF

d_call: TRBD1
v_call: TRBV3-1
j_call: TRBJ2-5
cdr3_length: 18
cdr3_aa: CASSPSKVGQGAGETQYF

d_call: -
v_call: TRBV9
j_call: TRBJ2-7
cdr3_length: 14
cdr3_aa: CASSVGTVENEQYF

d_call: -
v_call: TRBV20-1
j_call: TRBJ1-2
cdr3_length: 12
cdr3_aa: CSVQSSNYGYTF

d_call: -
v_call: TRBV9
j_call: TRBJ1-1
cdr3_length: 15
cdr3_aa: CASSVGAVLNTEAFF

d_call: TRBD2
v_call: TRBV5-5
j_call: TRBJ2-7
cdr3_length: 17
cdr3_aa: CASSFDSSGTSGNEQYF

d_call: -
v_call: TRBV2
j_call: TRBJ1-1
cdr3_length: 13
cdr3_aa: CASSRTYNTEAFF

d_call: -
v_call: TRBV4-2
j_call: TRBJ2-5
cdr3_length: 13
cdr3_aa: CASSQKDVSAQYF

d_call: -
v_call: TRBV6-6
j_call: TRBJ2-3
cdr3_length: 17
cdr3_aa: CASSSPKGHRATDTQYF

d_call: -
v_call: TRBV28
j_call: TRBJ2-7
cdr3_length: 14
cdr3_aa: CASSFWPGNYEQYF

d_call: -
v_call: TRBV4-2
j_call: TRBJ1-4
cdr3_length: 15
cdr3_aa: CASSQDRHENEKLFF

d_call: -
v_call: TRBV11-2
j_call: TRBJ2-1
cdr3_length: 16
cdr3_aa: CASSSLRGSSYNEQFF

d_call: TRBD2
v_call: TRBV3-1
j_call: TRBJ2-1
cdr3_length: 16
cdr3_aa: CASSRISGRRNNEQFF

d_call: TRBD2
v_call: TRBV7-2
j_call: TRBJ2-2
cdr3_length: 19
cdr3_aa: CASSPKGTSGSVDTGELFF

d_call: -
v_call: TRBV3-1
j_call: TRBJ2-3
cdr3_length: 14
cdr3_aa: CASSQFSEGDTQYF

d_call: TRBD1
v_call: TRBV6-5
j_call: TRBJ1-6
cdr3_length: 15
cdr3_aa: CASSYSPGGFSPLHF

d_call: -
v_call: TRBV30
j_call: TRBJ1-1
cdr3_length: 13
cdr3_aa: CACVTTGNTEAFF

d_call: -
v_call: TRBV12-3/TRBV12-4
j_call: TRBJ2-2
cdr3_length: 12
cdr3_aa: CASSFIRGELFF

d_call: TRBD2
v_call: TRBV3-1
j_call: TRBJ2-1
cdr3_length: 14
cdr3_aa: CASSQVLAGSEQFF

d_call: -
v_call: TRBV5-1
j_call: -
cdr3_length: 15
cdr3_aa: CASSLVADSYNEQYF

d_call: -
v_call: TRBV20-1
j_call: TRBJ2-1
cdr3_length: 16
cdr3_aa: CSARPGTSSSYNEQFF

d_call: -
v_call: TRBV7-9
j_call: TRBJ2-5
cdr3_length: 13
cdr3_aa: CASSLDVIYGQYF

d_call: TRBD2
v_call: TRBV11-2
j_call: TRBJ2-5
cdr3_length: 16
cdr3_aa: CASSPPGGSYQETQYF